Each of the 22 T cell receptor beta chains below was sequenced from the same sample in a study of beta chain features in type 1 diabetes. All of the isolated RNA was reverse transcribed, so expressed TCRB transcripts were sequenced. The table came from immunoSEQ multiplex PCR; TCRdb's copy has only in-frame clones and leaves some out. The sample carries around 44,000 clones, approximately 51% recorded once. What was sequenced was stem cell memory CD4+ T cells from blood. These receptor sequences come from a woman aged 25 to 39 in good health.

The genes are TRBV7-3 and TRBJ2-1; D is possibly TRBD2 (6 bases). Germline lookup yields CDR1 SGHTA and CDR2 FQGTGA. The CDR3 has 16 residues. The V end was cut by 1 base, the J end by 1 base, with 11 bases between. In DNA form, the CDR3 reads TGTGCCAGCAGCTTAAGGGACGGGAGTTCCTACAATGAGCAGTTCTTC. Translated: CASSLRDGSSYNEQFF.

This chain connects TRBV4-3 to TRBJ1-5; D possibly corresponds to TRBD1 (5 bases). The CDR3 is 15 residues long. Germline CDR1 and CDR2: LGHNA and YSLEER. V lost 0 bases to trimming and J lost 6 bases, with 12 bases between them. As DNA, the CDR3 is TGCGCCAGCAGCCAAGATTTCTGGGGGGGTCAGCCCCAGCATTTT. This translates into CASSQDFWGGQPQHF.

This chain connects TRBV7-2 to TRBJ1-2; D is possibly TRBD1 (6 bases). Germline CDR1 is SGHTA and CDR2 is FQGNSA. The length of the CDR3 is 17 residues. V was trimmed by 0 bases and J by 0 bases, leaving 14 bases between them. The CDR3: CASSLAVGAGANYGYTF. The CDR3 DNA is TGTGCCAGCAGCTTAGCGGTTGGGGCAGGGGCTAACTATGGCTACACCTTC. The complete variable domain, with remaining parts taken from reference TRBV7-2 and TRBJ1-2, reads GAGVSQSPSNKVTEKGKDVELRCDPISGHTALYWYRQSLGQGLEFLIYFQGNSAPDKSGLPSDRFSAERTGGSVSTLTIQRTQQEDSAVYLCASSLAVGAGANYGYTFGSGTRLTVV.

This clone was seen only a few times. The chain combines TRBV2 with TRBJ1-2; no clear D gene. Per germline, CDR1 SNHLY and CDR2 FYNNEI. V was clipped by 2 bases and J by 6 bases, with 13 bases between them. This CDR3 contains 14 residues. The CDR3 sequence: CASSESLTANGYTF. CDR3 DNA sequence: TGTGCCAGCAGTGAATCCCTTACAGCAAATGGCTACACCTTC. The variable domain in full, completed from reference TRBV2 and TRBJ1-2, reads EPEVTQTPSHQVTQMGQEVILRCVPISNHLYFYWYRQILGQKVEFLVSFYNNEISEKSEIFDDQFSVERPDGSNFTLKIRSTKLEDSAMYFCASSESLTANGYTFGSGTRLTVV.

This clone has only a few counts. The V gene is TRBV18, the J gene TRBJ2-3; 11 nucleotides agree with TRBD1. CDR3 size: 16 residues. Per germline, CDR1 KGHSH and CDR2 LQKENI. J lost 3 bases, V lost 6 bases, and 8 bases had no gene match. CDR3 in amino acids: CASSARTGGGTDTQYF. CDR3 nucleotide sequence: TGTGCCAGCTCTGCCCGGACAGGGGGCGGTACAGATACGCAGTATTTT.

V and J are TRBV28 and TRBJ2-5; possible D gene TRBD1, 6 bases. This CDR3 comprises 15 residues. Trimming removed 4 bases from V and 7 bases from J, with 19 bases in between. CDR1 MDHEN and CDR2 SYDVKM come from the germline V gene. Here the CDR3 reads CASSYDQGRGGTQYF. Written as DNA, the CDR3 is TGTGCCAGCAGTTACGACCAGGGGCGAGGCGGGACCCAGTACTTC.

The rearrangement joins TRBV5-1 to TRBJ2-6, with D uncertain. The CDR3 consists of 15 residues. V was clipped by 4 bases and J by 0 bases, with 8 bases between them. CDR1 SGHRS and CDR2 YFSETQ come from the germline V gene. The CDR3, as DNA: TGCGCCAGCAGCCCTTATTTCTCTGGGGCCAACGTCCTGACTTTC. It specifies CASSPYFSGANVLTF.

In this sample, this clone turned up a few times. The chain joins TRBV2 to TRBJ2-1; 8 positions agree with TRBD1. Germline loops: CDR1 SNHLY, CDR2 FYNNEI. The CDR3 spans 14 residues. The V segment lost 6 bases and the J segment 7 bases; nucleotides outside the gene matches: 8. The CDR3 coding sequence is TGTGCCAGCAGGGCCGGGACAGGCAAAAATGAGCAGTTCTTC. This codes for CASRAGTGKNEQFF.

The chain employs TRBV27 and TRBJ2-7, with TRBD2 as a possible D gene (6 bases). The CDR3 runs to 15 residues. Germline V gene data show CDR1 as MNHEY and CDR2 as SMNVEV (reference sequence). V shed 6 bases and J shed 4 bases, with 19 bases lying between them. In DNA form, the CDR3 reads TGTGCCAGCAGCCCAAGGAGGGTGGCGTTATACGAGCAGTACTTC. It yields the protein CASSPRRVALYEQYF.

The gene calls are TRBV5-1 and TRBJ2-3, with TRBD2 identical over 9 bases. The V and J ends lost 1 base and 6 bases, in that order; junction bases with no gene match: 3. Germline V gene data show CDR1 as SGHRS and CDR2 as YFSETQ. The CDR3 contains 14 residues. Written as DNA, the CDR3 is TGCGCCAGCAGCTTGCCTAGCGGGACTGATACGCAGTATTTT. Protein product: CASSLPSGTDTQYF.

This clone was recorded a few times. The chain uses TRBV28 and TRBJ2-1, with 15 bases that match TRBD2. This CDR3 region has 17 residues. In germline, CDR1 is MDHEN, CDR2 SYDVKM. With V trimmed by 5 bases and J by 10 bases, 12 bases remained unmatched. The CDR3, as DNA: TGTGCCAGCAGTAGACGAGGGACTAGCGGGAGGATGAAAGAGCAGTTCTTC. This codes for CASSRRGTSGRMKEQFF.

This clone was picked up a small number of times. The chain joins TRBV19 to TRBJ2-1; D gene unclear. CDR3 length: 16 amino acids. Germline lookup yields CDR1 LNHDA and CDR2 SQIVND (reference sequence). V was trimmed by 1 base and J by 5 bases, leaving 15 bases between them. The CDR3 DNA is TGTGCCAGTAGTATAGGCGGATTACGAAGAAACAATGAGCAGTTCTTC. This translates into CASSIGGLRRNNEQFF.

The V and J genes are TRBV18 and TRBJ2-7; 7 nucleotides align to TRBD1. This CDR3 is built from 16 residues. V shed 4 bases and J 0 bases; nucleotides not matched to a gene: 9. Germline CDR1 KGHSH, CDR2 LQKENI. The CDR3 DNA follows: TGTGCCAGCTCACTACAGGGGCCGGTGAGCTCCTACGAGCAGTACTTC. Translation gives CASSLQGPVSSYEQYF.

This sequence joins TRBV29-1 and TRBJ2-1, with TRBD2 matching 9 bases. This CDR3 spans 12 amino acids. V lost 6 bases and J lost 14; bases outside the gene matches: 11. Per germline, CDR1 SQVTM and CDR2 ANQGSEA. In DNA form, the CDR3 reads TGCAGCGTCTACGACTTGCGGGAGGGCAAGTTCTTC. Translation: CSVYDLREGKFF.

This rearrangement joins TRBV27 to TRBJ2-7, with TRBD1 matching over 8 bases. This CDR3 has 16 residues. The V gene's germline CDR1 is MNHEY and CDR2 SMNVEV (reference sequence). Germline trimming cut 0 bases from V and 2 bases from J; bases unmatched to any gene: 6. The CDR3 region has the DNA TGTGCCAGCAGTTTATCGAGGGGGACAGGCACCTACGAGCAGTACTTC. It translates to CASSLSRGTGTYEQYF.

This clone was recorded a few times. This chain connects TRBV5-1 to TRBJ1-5, with 12 positions matching TRBD1. Losses at the gene ends were 0 bases for V and 6 bases for J; bases not matched to a gene: 4. Germline V lookup: CDR1 SGHRS, CDR2 YFSETQ. The CDR3 extends over 16 amino acids. CDR3: CASSLEGQGASQPQHF. Written as DNA, the CDR3 is TGCGCCAGCAGCTTGGAGGGACAGGGGGCTTCTCAGCCCCAGCATTTT.

This rearrangement joins TRBV10-3 to TRBJ2-7; 8 bases line up with TRBD2. In germline, CDR1 is ENHRY, CDR2 SYGVKD. V gave up 2 bases and J gave up 0 bases; unmatched junction bases: 6. The length of the CDR3 is 16 residues. CDR3 in DNA: TGTGCCATCAGTGAGGGGAAACTAGCGGACTCCTACGAGCAGTACTTC. It encodes CAISEGKLADSYEQYF.

The chain is built from TRBV14 and TRBJ2-3; D possibly corresponds to TRBD1 (6 bases). Germline values: CDR1 SGHDN, CDR2 FVKESK. V gave up 1 base and J gave up 2 bases, with 10 bases separating them. This CDR3 spans 15 amino acids. The CDR3 DNA reads as TGTGCCAGCAGCCAAGGACAGGTGAACACAGATACGCAGTATTTT. This sequence encodes CASSQGQVNTDTQYF.

This clone has only a few counts. The rearrangement links TRBV6-4 to TRBJ2-3, with TRBD1 matching over 9 bases. The CDR3 is made up of 13 amino acids. Losses at the gene ends were 3 bases for V and 8 bases for J; bases not matched to a gene: 3. CDR1 is MRHNA and CDR2 is SNTAGT in the germline V gene. CDR3 bases: TGTGCCAGCAGTGAGCCGACAGGGGGTACGCAGTATTTT. Translated: CASSEPTGGTQYF.

This clone showed up just a few times. The rearrangement links TRBV6-1 to TRBJ2-3; TRBD2 agrees at 8 bases. From germline, CDR1 is MNHNS and CDR2 SASEGT. The J segment lost 6 bases and the V segment lost 4 bases, leaving 6 bases of the junction unmatched. The CDR3 is 14 amino acids. DNA for the CDR3: TGTGCCAGCAGTGTACCGGGAGGGAGGGATACGCAGTATTTT. It codes for CASSVPGGRDTQYF.

This clone was detected only once. The chain couples TRBV5-1 to TRBJ2-7; a weak D match, TRBD1 (6 bases). The CDR3 runs 15 residues. Trimming left V 0 bases short and J 4 bases short, with 14 bases between. CDR1 and CDR2 from the germline V gene are SGHRS and YFSETQ. CDR3 sequence reads: CASSLVQGTEYEQYF. The CDR3 DNA reads as TGCGCCAGCAGCTTGGTTCAGGGGACGGAGTACGAGCAGTACTTC.

This clone has just a few counts. V gene TRBV28 combines with J gene TRBJ2-1; D remains ambiguous. The length of the CDR3 is 13 residues. From germline, CDR1 is MDHEN and CDR2 SYDVKM. The V and J ends lost 2 bases and 5 bases respectively, with 7 bases between them. Here the CDR3 reads CASSLDHNNEQFF. The CDR3 DNA follows: TGTGCCAGCAGTTTAGATCACAACAATGAGCAGTTCTTC.